A selection of T cell receptor beta chains follows, all from one sample in a study of blood T cell repertoires in COVID-19. Libraries were prepared by immunoSEQ multiplex PCR; TCRdb keeps only in-frame clonotypes and omits some of them. The sample lists about 150,000 clones, 91% occurring once. Sequenced input: peripheral blood. These receptors all stem from a man aged 50-60 years with acute or convalescent COVID-19. CDR3s include the opening cysteine and the closing phenylalanine or tryptophan. D genes are given only for firm matches. Rows give clone size only sometimes, using once, few, many, or a class for an expanded clone.

CDR3 DNA,CDR3 protein,J gene,D gene,V gene,clone size
TGTGCCAGCAGCCGAGGACAGGGGTCGAATCAGCCCCAGCATTTT,CASSRGQGSNQPQHF,TRBJ1-5,TRBD1,TRBV6-5,once
TGTGCCAGCAGTCCCCCGATAGCCAGAGTCGGTTTAGCAGATACGCAGTATTTT,CASSPPIARVGLADTQYF,TRBJ2-3,NA,TRBV27,NA
TGTGCCAGCAGTTACGGGTCCAGGGGGATATACGAGCAGTACTTC,CASSYGSRGIYEQYF,TRBJ2-7,TRBD1,TRBV6-5,once
TGTGCCAGCAGCCCTACCGGGGGTACGACGCACTACGAGCAGTACTTC,CASSPTGGTTHYEQYF,TRBJ2-7,NA,TRBV28,NA
TGTGCCATCAGTGAGACATGGGGGGACAGCGCTAACTATGGCTACACCTTC,CAISETWGDSANYGYTF,TRBJ1-2,TRBD1,TRBV10-3,NA
TGTGCCTGGGCGGGACTAGCGGGAGCTAGCACAGATACGCAGTATTTT,CAWAGLAGASTDTQYF,TRBJ2-3,TRBD2,TRBV30,NA
TGCGCCAGCAGCCAAGAGGGAGGGGCGGGGAACACTGAAGCTTTCTTT,CASSQEGGAGNTEAFF,TRBJ1-1,NA,TRBV4-3,NA
TGTGCCAGCAGCCAAGGGGGGGAGGGGACCCCGGAGACCCAGTACTTC,CASSQGGEGTPETQYF,TRBJ2-5,TRBD2,TRBV3-1/TRBV3-2,NA
TGTGCCAGCAGCTCATCTCGTAGCGGGAGTCCCTACAATGAGCAGTTCTTC,CASSSSRSGSPYNEQFF,TRBJ2-1,TRBD2,TRBV7-9,NA
TGTGCCAGCAGTTTTTTCCGGGAGACCCAGTACTTC,CASSFFRETQYF,TRBJ2-5,NA,TRBV12-3/TRBV12-4,NA
TGTGCCAGCAGGACAGGCTTGAACACCGGGGAGCTGTTTTTT,CASRTGLNTGELFF,TRBJ2-2,NA,TRBV6-5,NA
TGTGCCAGCAGCGTAGAGGGGAACTCTGGGGCCAACGTCCTGACTTTC,CASSVEGNSGANVLTF,TRBJ2-6,NA,TRBV9,NA
TGTGCCAGCAGCTTAGTGGTGTGGGGGCTGAGCAATCAGCCCCAGCATTTT,CASSLVVWGLSNQPQHF,TRBJ1-5,NA,TRBV7-2,NA
TGTGCCACCAGTGCCCCCCAGACAGGGACCGGGGCCAACGTCCTGACTTTC,CATSAPQTGTGANVLTF,TRBJ2-6,TRBD1,TRBV24-1,NA
TGCGCCAGCAGCCAAGATCTTGTCAGGGGTTTAGGCTACACCTTC,CASSQDLVRGLGYTF,TRBJ1-2,NA,TRBV4-1,NA
TGTGCCAGCAGTCCTGGACTAGCTGCGTTAGGTGAGCAGTTCTTC,CASSPGLAALGEQFF,TRBJ2-1,TRBD2,TRBV6-5,NA
TGTGCCAGCAGCCAAGATCTTGGGTCAGGGGCCTACAATGAGCAGTTCTTC,CASSQDLGSGAYNEQFF,TRBJ2-1,NA,TRBV4-2,NA
TGTGCCACCTTGACAGGGGTGGATACTGAAGCTTTCTTT,CATLTGVDTEAFF,TRBJ1-1,TRBD1,TRBV10-3,NA
TGTGCCAGCAGCCAAGATCTCGGGATTCAGTACAATGAGCAGTTCTTC,CASSQDLGIQYNEQFF,TRBJ2-1,NA,TRBV3-1/TRBV3-2,once
TGTGCCACCAGGTCGGGAGCAACAGATACGCAGTATTTT,CATRSGATDTQYF,TRBJ2-3,NA,TRBV15,NA
TGTGCCAGCAGCTTAGTCCCTAGCGGGATGACCGGGGAGCTGTTTTTT,CASSLVPSGMTGELFF,TRBJ2-2,TRBD2,TRBV7-2,few
TGTGCCAGCAGTTGGCCCAGGGGCGTAGTGGGCTACACCTTC,CASSWPRGVVGYTF,TRBJ1-2,NA,TRBV27,NA
TGTGCCAGCACCCAGGCTGGAAACACCGGGGAGCTGTTTTTT,CASTQAGNTGELFF,TRBJ2-2,NA,TRBV9,NA
TGTGCCAGCTCACCAAGACTAGCGGAGACACACAATGAGCAGTTCTTC,CASSPRLAETHNEQFF,TRBJ2-1,TRBD2,TRBV18,NA
TGTGCCAGCAGCCCCGGGACTAGCGGGGGAACGCAGTATTTT,CASSPGTSGGTQYF,TRBJ2-3,TRBD2,TRBV7-3,NA
TGTGCCAGCAGCTTAGGGACAGGGTTCCTCGGACCTTACAATGAGCAGTTCTTC,CASSLGTGFLGPYNEQFF,TRBJ2-1,TRBD1,TRBV7-9,once
TGTGCCAGCAGCTTCACGGGGGGAGGCTCCTACAATGAGCAGTTCTTC,CASSFTGGGSYNEQFF,TRBJ2-1,TRBD2,TRBV7-2,NA
TGCAGCGTTGAGGGGCAGGGTAACACTGAAGCTTTCTTT,CSVEGQGNTEAFF,TRBJ1-1,NA,TRBV29-1,NA
TGTGCCAGCAGTTCTCGGGACAGGGGAGTCCACTATGGCTACACCTTC,CASSSRDRGVHYGYTF,TRBJ1-2,TRBD1,TRBV27,NA
TGTGCCAGCAGCTCGCAGGGAACTGGCAATCAGCCCCAGCATTTT,CASSSQGTGNQPQHF,TRBJ1-5,NA,TRBV7-2,NA
TGTGCCAGCAGCTTATCCAGGGGGCCCCGGGCCGGGGAGCTGTTTTTT,CASSLSRGPRAGELFF,TRBJ2-2,TRBD1,TRBV7-9,NA
TGTGCCAGCAGCAATCATAGAGCCAACTATGGCTACACCTTC,CASSNHRANYGYTF,TRBJ1-2,NA,TRBV7-9,NA
TGTGCCAGCAGTACGGGACTAGCGGGGGCGGATACGCAGTATTTT,CASSTGLAGADTQYF,TRBJ2-3,TRBD2,TRBV7-9,NA
TGTGCCAGCAGCTCTCTGTCAGCAGGGAACTATGGCTACACCTTC,CASSSLSAGNYGYTF,TRBJ1-2,NA,TRBV7-9,once
TGTGCCAGCAGCTTAAGGGACAGAATGAACACTGAAGCTTTCTTT,CASSLRDRMNTEAFF,TRBJ1-1,TRBD1,TRBV7-8,NA
TGTGCCAGCAGCTTAGCGCTTTTTGGCAGGCCAAGCTCCTACGAGCAGTACTTC,CASSLALFGRPSSYEQYF,TRBJ2-7,NA,TRBV7-9,NA
TGTGCCAGTAACCGGCAGACAGACGGAAACACCATATATTTT,CASNRQTDGNTIYF,TRBJ1-3,NA,TRBV19,NA
TGTGCCAGCAGTTGGACAGGGGCGTCTTATGGCTACACCTTC,CASSWTGASYGYTF,TRBJ1-2,TRBD1,TRBV6-6,NA
TGTGCCAGTAGTATTCAAGGGGCCCTCAACAATGAGCAGTTCTTC,CASSIQGALNNEQFF,TRBJ2-1,NA,TRBV19,once
TGTGCCAGCAGCTCCAGCGGGAGTATGTACACAGATACGCAGTATTTT,CASSSSGSMYTDTQYF,TRBJ2-3,TRBD2,TRBV11-1,NA
TGTGCCAGCAGTGAAGATGGGGCTCCTTACGAGCAGTACTTC,CASSEDGAPYEQYF,TRBJ2-7,NA,TRBV25-1,NA
TGTGCCAGCAGCTTACAAGGGGGTGGATCACCCCTCCACTTT,CASSLQGGGSPLHF,TRBJ1-6,NA,TRBV7-2,NA
TGTGCCAGTAGTATAGAGAGGACACGCGGAAACACCATATATTTT,CASSIERTRGNTIYF,TRBJ1-3,NA,TRBV19,NA
TGTGCCAGTAAATTGGCGGGGGCTACCACTGAAGCTTTCTTT,CASKLAGATTEAFF,TRBJ1-1,NA,TRBV19,NA
TGTGCCAGCAGCTTAAACCCCTGGACAGGGCCGAGCTCTGGAAACACCATATATTTT,CASSLNPWTGPSSGNTIYF,TRBJ1-3,TRBD1,TRBV7-2,NA
TGTGCCAGCAAAGGGGGCGCCGGCTATGGCTACACCTTC,CASKGGAGYGYTF,TRBJ1-2,TRBD1,TRBV27,NA
TGTGCCAGCAGTAACTCAGAGGGTCAGCCCCAGCATTTT,CASSNSEGQPQHF,TRBJ1-5,NA,TRBV6-5,NA
TGTGCCAGTAGTAAGTGGTTAAGTAGCTCCTACGAGCAGTACTTC,CASSKWLSSSYEQYF,TRBJ2-7,NA,TRBV19,NA
TGTGCCAGCAGTTTATTCCCCGGGGAGTTCTCATTT,CASSLFPGEFSF,TRBJ1-1,NA,TRBV28,NA
TGTGCCAGCAGCCTAGTAGGGGGAGCAACTAATGAAAAACTGTTTTTT,CASSLVGGATNEKLFF,TRBJ1-4,NA,TRBV7-6,once
TGTGCCAGCAAGAAAGAACTAACCTCCTACAATGAGCAGTTCTTC,CASKKELTSYNEQFF,TRBJ2-1,NA,TRBV27,NA
TGTGCCAGCAGCTTAAACAGGGTGGCTGGAAACACCATATATTTT,CASSLNRVAGNTIYF,TRBJ1-3,NA,TRBV7-8,NA
TGTGCCAGCAGCCCGGGACAGGGTAGGACTGAAGCTTTCTTT,CASSPGQGRTEAFF,TRBJ1-1,TRBD1,TRBV7-3,NA